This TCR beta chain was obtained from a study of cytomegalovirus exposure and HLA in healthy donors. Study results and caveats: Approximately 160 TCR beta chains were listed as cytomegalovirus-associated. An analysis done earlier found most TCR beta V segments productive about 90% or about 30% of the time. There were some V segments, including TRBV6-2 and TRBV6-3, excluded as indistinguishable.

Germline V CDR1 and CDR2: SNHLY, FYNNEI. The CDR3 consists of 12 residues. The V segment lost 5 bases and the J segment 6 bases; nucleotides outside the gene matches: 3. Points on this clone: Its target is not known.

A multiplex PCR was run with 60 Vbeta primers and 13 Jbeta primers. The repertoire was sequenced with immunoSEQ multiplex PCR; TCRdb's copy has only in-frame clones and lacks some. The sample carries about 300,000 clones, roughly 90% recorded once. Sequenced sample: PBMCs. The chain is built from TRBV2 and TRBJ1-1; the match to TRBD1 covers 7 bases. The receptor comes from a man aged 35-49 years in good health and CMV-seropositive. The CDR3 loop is CASSTGQAEAFF. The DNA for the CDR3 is TGTGCCAGCAGTACTGGACAGGCTGAAGCTTTCTTT.